This passage covers 30 T cell receptor beta chains from one sample sequenced in a study of CD8 T cells in Susac syndrome. RNA totalling 0.5 to 1 ug underwent reverse transcription with random hexamers. MiXCR was run by TCRdb on the immunoSEQ multiplex PCR reads, yielding one entry per CDR3 protein. Of under 90,000 distinct CDR3 sequences listed, under 95% were seen once; the top ten hold roughly 0.56%. Sequencing input: CD4+ T cells from PBMCs. All receptors derive from a human donor with Susac syndrome.

V gene TRBV27 combines with J gene TRBJ2-1; D tentatively reads TRBD1 or TRBD2 (5 bases each). Trimming took off 1 base at V and 6 bases at J, with 19 bases between the two ends. The CDR3 contains 17 residues. Germline CDR1 MNHEY, CDR2 SMNVEV (reference sequence). The CDR3 DNA reads TGTGCCAGCAGTTTATTCGGGGCACGGCAATTGGGCAATGAGCAGTTCTTC. This sequence encodes CASSLFGARQLGNEQFF.

The chain carries TRBV20-1 and TRBJ2-1, with 12 bases lining up with TRBD2. Germline V gives CDR1 DFQATT, CDR2 SNEGSKA (reference sequence). Losses at the gene ends were 6 bases for V and 5 bases for J; bases not matched to a gene: 2. There are 13 residues in the CDR3. This chain's CDR3 is CSATSGSHNEQFF. CDR3 nucleotide sequence: TGCAGTGCGACTAGCGGGAGTCACAATGAGCAGTTCTTC.

CDR3 loop: CASMLDRGNGYTF. For the CDR3, the DNA is TGTGCCAGCATGCTCGACAGGGGCAATGGCTACACCTTC. The chain recombines TRBV12-3 or TRBV12-4 with TRBJ1-2; 8 bases fit TRBD1. CDR3 length: 13 amino acids. Unmatched junction bases numbered 7, after V lost 7 bases and J lost 6 bases.

The CDR3 sequence: CASGPGETQYF. CDR3 bases: TGTGCCAGCGGCCCGGGGGAGACCCAGTACTTC. The genes are TRBV7-2 and TRBJ2-5; perhaps TRBD2 as D (5 bases). The CDR3 consists of 11 residues. V shed 8 bases and J shed 5 bases, with 9 bases lying between them. Looked up from germline, CDR1 is SGHTA and CDR2 is FQGNSA.

CDR3 nucleotide sequence: TGCAGTGCAGGGGGAAGTGGGAATGAGCAGTTCTTC. As protein: CSAGGSGNEQFF. V gene TRBV20-1 combines with J gene TRBJ2-1; tentatively, D is TRBD1 (6 bases). This CDR3 spans 12 amino acids. The V end was cut by 6 bases, the J end by 7 bases, with 13 bases between. Germline loops: CDR1 DFQATT, CDR2 SNEGSKA (reference sequence).

Here the CDR3 reads CASSFTGVRGDEQFF. The CDR3 nucleotides are TGTGCCAGCAGTTTCACAGGGGTGAGGGGGGATGAGCAGTTCTTC. This chain connects TRBV28 to TRBJ2-1, with D perhaps TRBD1 (7 bases). Per germline, CDR1 MDHEN and CDR2 SYDVKM. Trimming took off 3 bases at V and 8 bases at J, with 17 bases between the two ends. This CDR3 has 15 amino acids. The full variable domain, rest sourced from reference TRBV28 and TRBJ2-1, is DVKVTQSSRYLVKRTGEKVFLECVQDMDHENMFWYRQDPGLGLRLIYFSYDVKMKEKGDIPEGYSVSREKKERFSLILESASTNQTSMYLCASSFTGVRGDEQFFGPGTRLTVL.

J is TRBJ1-1 and V is TRBV12-3 or TRBV12-4; D is unclear. The length of the CDR3 is 13 residues. V was cut by 3 bases and J by 3 bases, with 8 bases left in between. The CDR3 DNA reads TGTGCCAGCAGTTTTAGCAAGTACACTGAAGCTTTCTTT. Its protein is CASSFSKYTEAFF.

The V call is TRBV20-1, the J call TRBJ1-1; no reliable D call. The germline gives CDR1 DFQATT, CDR2 SNEGSKA (reference sequence). This CDR3 is built from 14 residues. Trimming cost V 5 bases and J 0 bases, with 13 bases left between them. CDR3 sequence reads: CSAYRGRMNTEAFF. In DNA form, the CDR3 reads TGCAGTGCTTACAGAGGCAGGATGAACACTGAAGCTTTCTTT.

This chain links TRBV28 with TRBJ1-1; D is perhaps TRBD1 (6 bases). Trimming stripped 8 bases from V and 5 bases from J, with 15 bases between. In germline, CDR1 is MDHEN, CDR2 SYDVKM. The CDR3 runs 13 residues. CDR3: CASDGGRWTEAFF. DNA of the CDR3: TGTGCCAGCGACGGGGGCCGATGGACTGAAGCTTTCTTT. The full variable domain, completed using reference TRBV28 and TRBJ1-1, is DVKVTQSSRYLVKRTGEKVFLECVQDMDHENMFWYRQDPGLGLRLIYFSYDVKMKEKGDIPEGYSVSREKKERFSLILESASTNQTSMYLCASDGGRWTEAFFGQGTRLTVV.

CDR3 bases: TGTGCCAGCAGTCGCGGGACAGTCAACGTCCTGACTTTC. This gives the protein CASSRGTVNVLTF. The J gene is TRBJ2-6, the V gene TRBV12-3 or TRBV12-4; D possibly corresponds to TRBD1 (7 bases). The length of the CDR3 is 13 residues. V lost 5 bases and J lost 9, with 11 bases in between.

The genes are TRBV12-3 or TRBV12-4 and TRBJ1-6; perhaps TRBD1 as D (5 bases). V lost 7 bases and J 6 bases, leaving 13 bases between the germline ends. This CDR3 spans 14 amino acids. The chain's CDR3 is CASTPGGINSPLHF. CDR3 in DNA: TGTGCCAGCACCCCCGGGGGGATTAATTCACCCCTCCACTTT.

This clonotype showed up just once. The rearrangement uses TRBV19 and TRBJ2-3; 13 bases agree with TRBD2. Trimming cost V 5 bases and J 5 bases; bases outside gene matches: 10. The CDR3 runs to 17 residues. In germline, CDR1 is LNHDA, CDR2 SQIVND (reference sequence). As DNA, the CDR3 is TGTGCCAGTAGTCCGAGGACTAGCGGGAGCCGGAGAGATACGCAGTATTTT. It codes for CASSPRTSGSRRDTQYF.

CDR3 bases: TGTGCCAGCAGCCAAGCCAATAGGGTTGGAAACATTCAGTACTTC. Its protein product is CASSQANRVGNIQYF. The chain is built from TRBV14 and TRBJ2-4; D ambiguous. This CDR3 contains 15 residues. The V end was cut by 1 base, the J end by 6 bases, with 13 bases between. Germline V lookup: CDR1 SGHDN, CDR2 FVKESK.

The sample holds one count of this clonotype. This rearrangement joins TRBV15 to TRBJ2-7; D may be TRBD1 (5 bases). CDR3 length: 15 residues. The germline CDR1 and CDR2 sequences are LNHNV and YYDKDF (reference sequence). Trimming pared 0 bases from V and 2 bases from J, leaving 11 bases between. The DNA for the CDR3 is TGTGCCACCAGCAGAGAGCAGGGCAGCACCTACGAGCAGTACTTC. It codes for CATSREQGSTYEQYF. Full variable domain (remainder filled in from reference TRBV15 and TRBJ2-7): DAMVIQNPRYQVTQFGKPVTLSCSQTLNHNVMYWYQQKSSQAPKLLFHYYDKDFNNEADTPDNFQSRRPNTSFCFLDIRSPGLGDTAMYLCATSREQGSTYEQYFGPGTRLTVT.

The genes are TRBV3-1 and TRBJ2-1, with TRBD2 matching over 12 bases. After removal of 5 bases from V and 6 bases from J, the junction contained 8 bases not matched to a gene. There are 16 residues in the CDR3. CDR1 is LGHDT, CDR2 YNNKEL, per germline (reference sequence). Written as DNA, the CDR3 is TGTGCCAGCAGCTCGACTAGCGGGAGCCCCCTCAATGAGCAGTTCTTC. Translating it yields CASSSTSGSPLNEQFF.

The genes are TRBV18 and TRBJ1-5; 7 bases are a match to TRBD1. The germline gives CDR1 KGHSH, CDR2 LQKENI. After removal of 6 bases from V and 2 bases from J, the junction contained 7 bases not matched to a gene. This CDR3 is built from 15 residues. CDR3 loop: CASSLTGAGNQPQHF. The CDR3 nucleotides are TGTGCCAGCTCGCTAACAGGGGCGGGCAATCAGCCCCAGCATTTT.

V and J are TRBV5-6 and TRBJ2-2; D not resolved. V lost 1 base and J 2 bases, leaving 9 bases between the germline ends. The CDR3 is made up of 15 amino acids. CDR1 SGHDT and CDR2 YYEEEE come from the germline V gene. The DNA of the CDR3 is TGTGCCAGCAGCTTGCTGAACATCAACACCGGGGAGCTGTTTTTT. Its protein product is CASSLLNINTGELFF.

The chain employs TRBV20-1 and TRBJ2-7; 7 nucleotides line up with TRBD2. Germline V lookup: CDR1 DFQATT, CDR2 SNEGSKA (reference sequence). The junction had 12 bases not matched to a gene; V was cut back by 6 bases and J by 1 base. The length of the CDR3 is 15 residues. CDR3 sequence: CSAPSASGASYEQYF. DNA of the CDR3: TGCAGTGCCCCCTCGGCGAGCGGGGCTTCCTACGAGCAGTACTTC.

V and J are TRBV3-1 and TRBJ2-2; no definite D call. This CDR3 has 18 amino acids. The V end was cut by 4 bases, the J end by 7 bases, with 25 bases between. Germline CDR1 LGHDT, CDR2 YNNKEL (reference sequence). The CDR3 coding sequence is TGTGCCAGCAGCCCCCGGTTAACCTTCCCTCTCTGGGACGGGGAGCTGTTTTTT. This codes for CASSPRLTFPLWDGELFF.

The rearrangement links TRBV4-2 to TRBJ2-7, with 12 nucleotides matching TRBD2. Germline V gives CDR1 LGHNA, CDR2 YNFKEQ. V lost 1 base, J lost 1 base, and 2 bases stayed unmatched. The CDR3 contains 16 residues. The CDR3 DNA reads TGTGCCAGCAGCCAAGTGGGGACTAGCGGGTCCTACGAGCAGTACTTC. Residues: CASSQVGTSGSYEQYF.

CDR3 residues: CASSRTGVIGPQHF. The CDR3 region has the DNA TGTGCCAGCTCTCGGACAGGCGTCATAGGGCCCCAGCATTTT. The gene calls are TRBV18 and TRBJ1-5; TRBD1 agrees at 7 bases. V lost 6 bases, J lost 9 bases, and 11 bases stayed unmatched. This CDR3 region has 14 residues. CDR1 is KGHSH, CDR2 LQKENI, per germline.

CDR3 bases: TGCAGTGCTTTGGGACTAGCGATGTCCCTAGCCAAAAACATTCAGTACTTC. Translation gives CSALGLAMSLAKNIQYF. The chain joins TRBV20-1 to TRBJ2-4; 10 nucleotides match TRBD2. V dropped 5 bases and J dropped 0; count of bases not matched to a gene: 10. The CDR3 runs to 17 residues. In germline, CDR1 is DFQATT, CDR2 SNEGSKA (reference sequence).

The chain recombines TRBV13 with TRBJ1-2; 8 nucleotides match TRBD1. Germline lookup yields CDR1 PRHDT and CDR2 FYEKMQ (reference sequence). Trimming took 6 bases from V and 0 from J; bases not matched to a gene: 9. CDR3 length: 16 residues. The CDR3 spells CASSVVKTGANYGYTF. CDR3 DNA sequence: TGTGCCAGCAGTGTAGTGAAGACAGGGGCTAACTATGGCTACACCTTC.

The chain carries TRBV5-6 and TRBJ2-5; TRBD2 is a possible D gene (6 bases). The CDR3 contains 14 residues. V dropped 1 base and J dropped 5 bases, with 12 bases sitting between them. Germline lookup yields CDR1 SGHDT and CDR2 YYEEEE. This CDR3 reads CASSLYSAGETQYF. As DNA, the CDR3 is TGTGCCAGCAGCTTGTATTCCGCGGGGGAGACCCAGTACTTC.

This clonotype has more than one count but fewer than ten. The chain couples TRBV6-1 to TRBJ1-1; no clear D gene. The CDR3 sequence is 14 residues long. Trimming cost V 6 bases and J 0 bases, with 11 bases left between them. The germline CDR1 and CDR2 sequences are MNHNS and SASEGT. The CDR3 sequence is CASSHGELNTEAFF. In nucleotides, the CDR3 is TGTGCCAGCAGCCACGGGGAGTTGAACACTGAAGCTTTCTTT.

The chain employs TRBV3-1 and TRBJ2-7; 8 bases map to TRBD1. The junction had 22 bases not matched to a gene; V was cut back by 5 bases and J by 7 bases. The CDR3 runs 18 residues. In germline, CDR1 is LGHDT, CDR2 YNNKEL (reference sequence). As DNA, the CDR3 is TGTGCCAGCAGCAGGCGGACAGGGAGTATGACCGCACTGGGGGAGCAGTACTTC. This encodes CASSRRTGSMTALGEQYF.

The chain is built from TRBV7-2 and TRBJ2-5; D is perhaps TRBD2 (5 bases). This CDR3 is 14 amino acids long. Deletions cut 3 bases from V and 0 bases from J, with 8 bases between. Germline CDR1 reads SGHTA; CDR2 reads FQGNSA. The CDR3 coding sequence is TGTGCCAGCAGCTTCCCGGGATACCAAGAGACCCAGTACTTC. It yields the protein CASSFPGYQETQYF.

This clonotype has just one count. V is TRBV28 and J is TRBJ1-5, with D tentatively TRBD1 (6 bases). The CDR3 spans 14 residues. The germline V and J ends were trimmed by 2 bases and 6 bases, with 11 bases remaining between them. The germline CDR1 and CDR2 sequences are MDHEN and SYDVKM. CDR3 coding DNA: TGTGCCAGCAGTTTAGGAACAGGGTTTCAGCCCCAGCATTTT. Residues: CASSLGTGFQPQHF.

DNA for the CDR3: TGCAGTGCTAGACCCTTAGCGGGAGGGCAGAACAATGAGCAGTTCTTC. Translated: CSARPLAGGQNNEQFF. V usage is TRBV20-1 and J usage is TRBJ2-1, with 11 bases that match TRBD2. The germline CDR1 and CDR2 sequences are DFQATT and SNEGSKA (reference sequence). The junction had 8 bases not matched to a gene; V was cut back by 2 bases and J by 5 bases. This CDR3 has 16 residues.

The chain recombines TRBV30 with TRBJ1-2; D is uncertain. Per germline, CDR1 GTSNPN and CDR2 SVGIG (reference sequence). The germline V and J ends were trimmed by 2 bases and 4 bases, with 11 bases remaining between them. This CDR3 region has 13 residues. CDR3 region: CAWSKAPFYGYTF. The CDR3 nucleotides are TGTGCCTGGAGTAAGGCCCCCTTCTATGGCTACACCTTC.